This entry lists 6 T cell receptor beta chains sequenced from one sample in a study of human T cells and chemical hapten exposure. Noted time point: pre-sensitization, week 0. The sample's treatment: therapeutic diphenylcyclopropenone sensitization with weekly scalp DPC. From the RACE reads, TCRdb called clonotypes with MiXCR, one entry per CDR3 protein. The sample includes 250,000 or so distinct CDR3 sequences, 7.5% to 10% of them seen just once. The material was whole blood, obtained in connection with sensitization to the hapten diphenylcyclopropenone (DPC). These receptors were collected from a woman aged 40 to 50 with alopecia areata. Some clones in this sample may be carry-over from other donors' samples.

This clonotype was seen a handful of times. The CDR3 region is CSAREGGYTDTQYF. CDR3 nucleotides: TGCAGTGCTAGAGAAGGAGGATACACAGATACGCAGTATTTT. The chain is built from TRBV20-1 and TRBJ2-3; possibly TRBD2 for D (5 bases). V was trimmed by 0 bases and J by 2 bases, leaving 9 bases between them. This CDR3 has 14 amino acids. From germline, CDR1 is DFQATT and CDR2 SNEGSKA (reference sequence).

This chain joins TRBV7-2 and TRBJ2-5; D gene unclear. The CDR3 has 12 residues. Trimming pared 2 bases from V and 4 bases from J, leaving 5 bases between. Germline V CDR1 and CDR2: SGHTA, FQGNSA. CDR3 in amino acids: CASSLKAETQYF. DNA for the CDR3: TGTGCCAGCAGCTTAAAGGCAGAGACCCAGTACTTC.

The rearrangement joins TRBV7-9 to TRBJ1-4; a weak D match, TRBD1 (6 bases). The CDR3 has 14 amino acids. Germline values: CDR1 SEHNR, CDR2 FQNEAQ (reference sequence). V was trimmed by 5 bases and J by 8 bases, leaving 15 bases between them. The CDR3 sequence is CASSPRGEREKLFF. CDR3 bases: TGTGCCAGCAGCCCCAGGGGAGAAAGAGAAAAACTGTTTTTT.

This clonotype has more than one count but fewer than ten. DNA for the CDR3: TGTGCCAGCAGTCCAGGACTAGCGGCAGGTTACGAGCAGTACTTC. As protein: CASSPGLAAGYEQYF. The rearrangement joins TRBV12-3 or TRBV12-4 to TRBJ2-7; TRBD2 aligns across 10 bases. This CDR3 is built from 15 residues. Trimming took 5 bases from V and 4 from J; bases not matched to a gene: 8.

This clonotype showed up just a few times. The chain combines TRBV6-6 with TRBJ2-3; TRBD1 matches 7 bases. Trimming cost V 2 bases and J 2 bases; bases outside gene matches: 13. The V gene's germline CDR1 is MNHNY and CDR2 SVGAGI (reference sequence). The CDR3 extends over 18 amino acids. The CDR3 DNA sequence: TGTGCCAGCAGTTACCCCCCAGACGGGACAGCGCCCACAGATACGCAGTATTTT. It translates to CASSYPPDGTAPTDTQYF.

V is TRBV7-2 and J is TRBJ2-3; D is uncertain. CDR1 is SGHTA, CDR2 FQGNSA, per germline. The germline V and J ends were trimmed by 3 bases and 10 bases, with 8 bases remaining between them. The CDR3 has 11 residues. The chain's CDR3 is CASSLNAPQYF. CDR3 bases: TGTGCCAGCAGCTTGAACGCGCCGCAGTATTTT.